This TCR beta chain emerged from a study of T cell changes during pregnancy in multiple sclerosis. Clones were sequenced by immunoSEQ multiplex PCR, and TCRdb holds only the in-frame ones, with some missing. The sample has under 85,000 clones, around 90% seen once. The CDR3 totals 14 residues. Germline V CDR1 and CDR2: SGHTA, FQGNSA. Trimming stripped 3 bases from V and 5 bases from J, with 13 bases between. This receptor was obtained from a female donor in good health, enrolled as a control in a pregnancy study. The specimen was CD4+ T cells from peripheral blood mononuclear cells, collected in the third trimester of pregnancy. V and J are TRBV7-2 and TRBJ1-1; D possibly corresponds to TRBD1 (5 bases). CDR3 residues: CASSFEGGGTEAFF. In DNA, the CDR3 is TGTGCCAGCAGCTTCGAGGGCGGGGGAACTGAAGCTTTCTTT.